This is a list of T cell receptor beta chains from one sample in a study of cytomegalovirus exposure and HLA in healthy donors. Assay used: immunoSEQ multiplex PCR; TCRdb lists only in-frame clones, some missing. The table has some 90,000 clones, over 65% seen once. Source material: PBMCs. The origin of the receptors is a human donor in good health. The CDR3 runs from the conserved cysteine through the conserved F or W. A D gene is named only where the DNA matches it firmly. Only part of the rows carry a size: once, few, many, or a class if the clone is expanded.

J,D,V,size,CDR3,DNA
TRBJ2-7,.,TRBV4-3,few,CASSHKVPTSPTYEQYF,TGCGCCAGCAGCCACAAGGTCCCAACTAGCCCTACCTACGAGCAGTACTTC
TRBJ1-2,TRBD1,TRBV7-2,.,CASSLKVTGGNYGYTF,TGTGCCAGCAGCTTAAAGGTGACAGGGGGCAACTATGGCTACACCTTC
TRBJ2-3,.,TRBV5-4,few,CASSLGGDSTDTQYF,TGTGCCAGCAGCTTGGGGGGGGACAGCACAGATACGCAGTATTTT
TRBJ2-5,.,TRBV5-1,.,CASSPRGGSVTQYF,TGCGCCAGCAGCCCAAGAGGGGGTTCGGTGACCCAGTACTTC
TRBJ1-5,.,TRBV2,.,CASSRDLNQPQHF,TGTGCCAGCAGCCGGGACTTAAATCAGCCCCAGCATTTT
TRBJ2-1,TRBD2,TRBV2,.,CASKPGLAGDGEQFF,TGTGCCAGCAAACCGGGACTAGCGGGAGATGGTGAGCAGTTCTTC
TRBJ2-3,.,TRBV18,.,CASSPSTDTQYF,TGTGCCAGCTCACCGAGTACAGATACGCAGTATTTT
TRBJ2-7,.,TRBV11-2,.,CASSLTGILSYEQYF,TGTGCCAGCAGCTTGACGGGGATTCTGAGCTACGAGCAGTACTTC
TRBJ2-6,TRBD2,TRBV14,.,CASSPGGLGANVLTF,TGTGCCAGCAGCCCGGGGGGGTTAGGGGCCAACGTCCTGACTTTC
TRBJ1-1,.,TRBV15,once,CATSRQPDTEAFF,TGTGCCACCAGCAGACAACCGGACACTGAAGCTTTCTTT
TRBJ2-1,.,TRBV12-5,.,CASRSRDSYNEQFF,TGTGCTAGTAGGAGCAGGGATTCCTACAATGAGCAGTTCTTC
TRBJ1-5,.,TRBV28,.,CASSSRVVGQPQHF,TGTGCCAGCAGTTCCAGGGTGGTCGGTCAGCCCCAGCATTTT
TRBJ2-5,.,TRBV7-2,.,CASSLSAGRETQYF,TGTGCCAGCAGCTTATCGGCAGGGAGGGAGACCCAGTACTTC
TRBJ1-5,TRBD1,TRBV28,.,CASTRTGGINQPQHF,TGTGCCAGCACCCGGACAGGGGGAATTAATCAGCCCCAGCATTTT
TRBJ2-2,.,TRBV19,.,CASSIDGLNTGELFF,TGTGCCAGTAGTATAGATGGGCTGAACACCGGGGAGCTGTTTTTT
TRBJ2-7,.,TRBV11-2,.,CASSPASYEQYF,TGTGCCAGCAGCCCCGCGAGCTACGAGCAGTACTTC
TRBJ1-6,TRBD1,TRBV19,.,CASSMSGQTNSPLHF,TGTGCCAGTAGTATGTCGGGACAGACTAATTCACCCCTCCACTTT
TRBJ1-4,.,TRBV7-9,.,CASSLKGAEGYEKLFF,TGTGCCAGCAGCTTAAAAGGGGCCGAAGGTTACGAAAAACTGTTTTTT
TRBJ1-2,.,TRBV11-2,.,CASSLGGGYTF,TGTGCCAGCAGCTTAGGGGGCGGCTACACCTTC
TRBJ2-7,.,TRBV2,.,CASTKNRIAERKKYF,TGTGCCAGCACTAAAAACCGAATAGCGGAGAGGAAAAAGTACTTC
TRBJ2-2,.,TRBV5-4,.,CASSLVPDISNTGELFF,TGTGCCAGCAGCTTAGTCCCCGACATATCGAACACCGGGGAGCTGTTTTTT
TRBJ2-3,.,TRBV7-2,.,CASSSSPDTQYF,TGTGCCAGCAGCTCCTCCCCAGATACGCAGTATTTT